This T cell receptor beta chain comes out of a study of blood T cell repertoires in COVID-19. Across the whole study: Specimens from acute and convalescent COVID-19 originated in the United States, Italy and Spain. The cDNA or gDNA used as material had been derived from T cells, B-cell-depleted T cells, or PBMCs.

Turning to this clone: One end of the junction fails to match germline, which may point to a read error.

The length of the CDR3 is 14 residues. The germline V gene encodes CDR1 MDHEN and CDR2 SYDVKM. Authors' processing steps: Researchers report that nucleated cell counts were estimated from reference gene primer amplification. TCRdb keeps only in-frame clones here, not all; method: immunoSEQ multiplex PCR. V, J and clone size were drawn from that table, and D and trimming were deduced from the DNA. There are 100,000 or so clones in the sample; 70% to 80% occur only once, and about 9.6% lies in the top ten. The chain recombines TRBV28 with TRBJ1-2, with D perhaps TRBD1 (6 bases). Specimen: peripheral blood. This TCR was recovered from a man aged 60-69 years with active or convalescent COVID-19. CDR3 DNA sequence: TGTGCCAGCAGTTCCGGACAGACGGGCTATGGTTACACCTTC. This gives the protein CASSSGQTGYGYTF.